These T cell receptor beta chains were read from a single sample in a study of beta chain features in type 1 diabetes. Sequenced by immunoSEQ multiplex PCR; TCRdb stores in-frame clones only, minus some. Of some 700,000 clones in the sample, over 10% are singletons; the top ten hold less than 0.025%. Material for sequencing was naive CD4+ T cells from blood. The receptors here all came from a man aged 18 to 30 with type 1 diabetes. The CDR3 runs from the conserved cysteine through the conserved F or W. A D gene is named only where the DNA matches it firmly. Rows give clone size only sometimes, using once, few, many, or a class for an expanded clone.

CDR3 protein: CASSPTRAGTLPQHF
CDR3 DNA: TGTGCCAGCAGCCCGACAAGGGCGGGGACACTTCCCCAGCATTTT
D gene: -
J gene: TRBJ1-5
clone size: once
V gene: TRBV6-5

CDR3 protein: CAWSVAGAAKNIQYF
CDR3 DNA: TGTGCCTGGAGTGTAGCAGGGGCGGCCAAAAACATTCAGTACTTC
D gene: -
J gene: TRBJ2-4
clone size: -
V gene: TRBV30

CDR3 protein: CASNTGVTAPEAFF
CDR3 DNA: TGTGCCAGCAATACAGGGGTGACGGCCCCTGAAGCTTTCTTT
D gene: TRBD1
J gene: TRBJ1-1
clone size: -
V gene: TRBV27

CDR3 protein: CASSLEQGREQYF
CDR3 DNA: TGTGCCAGCAGCTTAGAGCAGGGGAGGGAGCAGTACTTC
D gene: -
J gene: TRBJ2-7
clone size: -
V gene: TRBV7-2

CDR3 protein: CASSLKSGMNTEAFF
CDR3 DNA: TGTGCCAGCAGTTTAAAGTCTGGGATGAACACTGAAGCTTTCTTT
D gene: -
J gene: TRBJ1-1
clone size: -
V gene: TRBV27

CDR3 protein: CASGAGLAYNEQFF
CDR3 DNA: TGTGCTAGTGGTGCGGGACTAGCCTACAATGAGCAGTTCTTC
D gene: TRBD2
J gene: TRBJ2-1
clone size: few
V gene: TRBV12-5

CDR3 protein: CASSLAGSQAQHF
CDR3 DNA: TGTGCCAGCAGCTTGGCCGGTTCCCAGGCCCAGCATTTT
D gene: -
J gene: TRBJ1-5
clone size: -
V gene: TRBV5-6

CDR3 protein: CASGHSNQPQHF
CDR3 DNA: TGTGCTTCGGGCCATAGCAATCAGCCCCAGCATTTT
D gene: -
J gene: TRBJ1-5
clone size: -
V gene: TRBV7-9

CDR3 protein: CASSPTSAAYNEQFF
CDR3 DNA: TGTGCCAGCAGCCCGACTAGCGCTGCCTACAATGAGCAGTTCTTC
D gene: TRBD2
J gene: TRBJ2-1
clone size: -
V gene: TRBV7-9

CDR3 protein: CAISESGGYEQYF
CDR3 DNA: TGTGCCATCAGTGAGTCTGGTGGTTACGAGCAGTACTTC
D gene: -
J gene: TRBJ2-7
clone size: few
V gene: TRBV10-3

CDR3 protein: CASSQEGGGPWNEQFF
CDR3 DNA: TGCGCCAGCAGCCAAGAGGGCGGGGGTCCTTGGAATGAGCAGTTCTTC
D gene: TRBD2
J gene: TRBJ2-1
clone size: few
V gene: TRBV4-1

CDR3 protein: CASSSNRDLMYF
CDR3 DNA: TGTGCCAGCTCATCAAACAGGGATTTGATGTACTTC
D gene: -
J gene: TRBJ2-4
clone size: -
V gene: TRBV18

CDR3 protein: CASSFQQETQYF
CDR3 DNA: TGTGCCAGTAGTTTCCAGCAAGAGACCCAGTACTTC
D gene: -
J gene: TRBJ2-5
clone size: -
V gene: TRBV19

CDR3 protein: CASNRDRGHEQFF
CDR3 DNA: TGTGCCAGCAATAGGGACAGGGGCCATGAGCAGTTCTTC
D gene: TRBD1
J gene: TRBJ2-1
clone size: few
V gene: TRBV28

CDR3 protein: CASSPGTGQETQYF
CDR3 DNA: TGCGCCAGCAGCCCGGGGACAGGCCAAGAGACCCAGTACTTC
D gene: TRBD1
J gene: TRBJ2-5
clone size: -
V gene: TRBV5-1

CDR3 protein: CASSQGESPHSGNTIYF
CDR3 DNA: TGCGCCAGCAGCCAAGGCGAGAGCCCGCACTCTGGAAACACCATATATTTT
D gene: -
J gene: TRBJ1-3
clone size: -
V gene: TRBV4-1

CDR3 protein: CAISESTLFTQYF
CDR3 DNA: TGTGCCATCAGTGAGTCGACTCTCTTTACGCAGTATTTT
D gene: -
J gene: TRBJ2-3
clone size: -
V gene: TRBV10-3

CDR3 protein: CASSFQKAGFYGYTF
CDR3 DNA: TGTGCCAGCAGCTTCCAGAAGGCAGGGTTCTATGGCTACACCTTC
D gene: -
J gene: TRBJ1-2
clone size: -
V gene: TRBV13

CDR3 protein: CAIRTGNTGELFF
CDR3 DNA: TGTGCCATCCGGACAGGGAACACCGGGGAGCTGTTTTTT
D gene: TRBD1
J gene: TRBJ2-2
clone size: few
V gene: TRBV6-1

CDR3 protein: CASSLGRPPTGELFF
CDR3 DNA: TGTGCCAGCAGCTTAGGTAGGCCCCCCACCGGGGAGCTGTTTTTT
D gene: -
J gene: TRBJ2-2
clone size: few
V gene: TRBV13

CDR3 protein: CASSAGTGGFRPQHF
CDR3 DNA: TGTGCCAGCAGTGCCGGGACAGGGGGCTTTAGGCCCCAGCATTTT
D gene: TRBD1
J gene: TRBJ1-5
clone size: -
V gene: TRBV27

CDR3 protein: CASSGQDIEAFF
CDR3 DNA: TGCGCCAGCAGCGGACAGGATATTGAAGCTTTCTTT
D gene: TRBD1
J gene: TRBJ1-1
clone size: -
V gene: TRBV5-1

CDR3 protein: CASSFWGGTDLNNEQFF
CDR3 DNA: TGTGCCAGCAGTTTCTGGGGTGGCACCGACCTCAACAATGAGCAGTTCTTC
D gene: -
J gene: TRBJ2-1
clone size: -
V gene: TRBV7-9

CDR3 protein: CSVELPPGNTEAFF
CDR3 DNA: TGCAGCGTTGAATTACCTCCAGGGAACACTGAAGCTTTCTTT
D gene: -
J gene: TRBJ1-1
clone size: -
V gene: TRBV29-1

CDR3 protein: CASSQADQGRSYEQYF
CDR3 DNA: TGTGCCAGCAGCCAAGCGGATCAGGGGCGATCCTACGAGCAGTACTTC
D gene: -
J gene: TRBJ2-7
clone size: few
V gene: TRBV4-2

CDR3 protein: CAWNKGQGEYNEQFF
CDR3 DNA: TGTGCCTGGAACAAGGGACAGGGGGAGTACAATGAGCAGTTCTTC
D gene: TRBD1
J gene: TRBJ2-1
clone size: -
V gene: TRBV30

CDR3 protein: CASSLLPIGASYSNQPQHF
CDR3 DNA: TGCGCCAGCAGCTTACTCCCGATCGGTGCAAGCTATAGCAATCAGCCCCAGCATTTT
D gene: -
J gene: TRBJ1-5
clone size: few
V gene: TRBV5-1

CDR3 protein: CASSGGTVETQYF
CDR3 DNA: TGTGCCAGCAGCGGAGGGACAGTCGAGACCCAGTACTTC
D gene: -
J gene: TRBJ2-5
clone size: few
V gene: TRBV5-6

CDR3 protein: CASSLPGGDQRSNEQFF
CDR3 DNA: TGTGCCAGCAGTCTCCCCGGCGGGGACCAACGTTCGAATGAGCAGTTCTTC
D gene: -
J gene: TRBJ2-1
clone size: -
V gene: TRBV5-4

CDR3 protein: CSVPGLVNTGELFF
CDR3 DNA: TGCAGCGTTCCGGGACTAGTGAACACCGGGGAGCTGTTTTTT
D gene: TRBD2
J gene: TRBJ2-2
clone size: -
V gene: TRBV29-1

CDR3 protein: CATSRDVVTDTQYF
CDR3 DNA: TGTGCCACCAGCAGAGATGTGGTCACAGATACGCAGTATTTT
D gene: -
J gene: TRBJ2-3
clone size: few
V gene: TRBV15

CDR3 protein: CATALGLQFQETQYF
CDR3 DNA: TGTGCCACTGCTTTGGGGTTACAGTTTCAAGAGACCCAGTACTTC
D gene: -
J gene: TRBJ2-5
clone size: -
V gene: TRBV6-6

CDR3 protein: CASTEGVMNTEAFF
CDR3 DNA: TGTGCCAGCACCGAGGGCGTCATGAACACTGAAGCTTTCTTT
D gene: -
J gene: TRBJ1-1
clone size: -
V gene: TRBV6-1

CDR3 protein: CAITGQGAGEQFF
CDR3 DNA: TGTGCCATCACGGGACAGGGGGCAGGAGAGCAGTTCTTC
D gene: TRBD1
J gene: TRBJ2-1
clone size: -
V gene: TRBV10-3

CDR3 protein: CAWSAQGNTEAFF
CDR3 DNA: TGTGCCTGGAGCGCCCAGGGTAACACTGAAGCTTTCTTT
D gene: -
J gene: TRBJ1-1
clone size: -
V gene: TRBV30

CDR3 protein: CASKAVSGSTDTQYF
CDR3 DNA: TGTGCCAGCAAAGCTGTTAGCGGTTCCACAGATACGCAGTATTTT
D gene: -
J gene: TRBJ2-3
clone size: few
V gene: TRBV2

CDR3 protein: CAWSALAGTDTQYF
CDR3 DNA: TGTGCCTGGAGTGCCCTAGCGGGGACCGATACGCAGTATTTT
D gene: TRBD2
J gene: TRBJ2-3
clone size: few
V gene: TRBV30

CDR3 protein: CASSWAVAGGPDTQYF
CDR3 DNA: TGTGCCAGCAGCTGGGCGGTAGCGGGGGGGCCAGATACGCAGTATTTT
D gene: TRBD2
J gene: TRBJ2-3
clone size: few
V gene: TRBV7-2

CDR3 protein: CASSLGLAADNEQFF
CDR3 DNA: TGTGCCAGCAGCTTAGGACTAGCCGCAGACAATGAGCAGTTCTTC
D gene: TRBD2
J gene: TRBJ2-1
clone size: few
V gene: TRBV7-9

CDR3 protein: CASSLGVRRANQPQHF
CDR3 DNA: TGTGCCAGCAGCTTGGGGGTAAGAAGGGCAAATCAGCCCCAGCATTTT
D gene: -
J gene: TRBJ1-5
clone size: -
V gene: TRBV5-8

CDR3 protein: CSVDGGTGELFF
CDR3 DNA: TGCAGCGTTGATGGGGGGACCGGGGAGCTGTTTTTT
D gene: -
J gene: TRBJ2-2
clone size: -
V gene: TRBV29-1

CDR3 protein: CASSQQYLNQPQHF
CDR3 DNA: TGTGCCAGCAGTCAACAGTACCTCAATCAGCCCCAGCATTTT
D gene: -
J gene: TRBJ1-5
clone size: few
V gene: TRBV6-5

CDR3 protein: CAWSGAPSNYGYTF
CDR3 DNA: TGTGCCTGGAGTGGGGCCCCCAGCAACTATGGCTACACCTTC
D gene: -
J gene: TRBJ1-2
clone size: few
V gene: TRBV30